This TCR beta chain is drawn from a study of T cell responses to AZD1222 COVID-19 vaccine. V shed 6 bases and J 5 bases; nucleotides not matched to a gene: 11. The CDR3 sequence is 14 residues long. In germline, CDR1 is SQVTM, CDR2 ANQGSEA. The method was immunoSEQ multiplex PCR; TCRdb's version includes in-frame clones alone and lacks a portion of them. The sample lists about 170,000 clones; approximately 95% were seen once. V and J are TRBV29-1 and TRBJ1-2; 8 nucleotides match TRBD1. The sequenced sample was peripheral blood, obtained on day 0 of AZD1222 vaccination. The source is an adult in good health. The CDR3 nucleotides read TGCAGCGTGGGGGGGGTGACAGGGGCGTATGGCTACACCTTC. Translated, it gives CSVGGVTGAYGYTF.